Presented here are 23 T cell receptor beta chains from one specimen sequenced in a study of circulating and synovial CD4+ cells in juvenile arthritis. Only in-frame clones appear in the TCRdb table, and some are missing; sequencing was by immunoSEQ multiplex PCR. The sample lists about 32,000 clones; around 96% were seen once. Sequences were obtained from CD4+ T cells from blood. These receptors came from a human donor with juvenile idiopathic arthritis.

The chain is built from TRBV18 and TRBJ2-2, with 8 bases fitting TRBD1. The trim removed 5 bases at V and 2 bases at J, leaving 7 bases unmatched. This CDR3 spans 16 amino acids. Germline V gene data show CDR1 as KGHSH and CDR2 as LQKENI. The CDR3 region has the DNA TGTGCCAGCTCATTCATGGGACAGGACAACACCGGGGAGCTGTTTTTT. This sequence encodes CASSFMGQDNTGELFF.

J is TRBJ1-1 and V is TRBV18; D possibly corresponds to TRBD1 (5 bases). The ends were cut back, 5 bases at V and 3 bases at J, with 13 bases in the middle. Germline CDR1 reads KGHSH; CDR2 reads LQKENI. The CDR3 has 14 residues. CDR3 bases: TGTGCCAGCTCAGGACAAGGCTTGGACACTGAAGCTTTCTTT. This translates into CASSGQGLDTEAFF.

This chain joins TRBV9 and TRBJ1-4; no firm D call. Germline CDR1 SGDLS, CDR2 YYNGEE. The CDR3 loop spans 14 amino acids. V gave up 0 bases and J gave up 6 bases, with 9 bases separating them. CDR3 region: CASSVAGKDEKLFF. In DNA form, the CDR3 reads TGTGCCAGCAGCGTAGCAGGAAAGGATGAAAAACTGTTTTTT.

This chain uses TRBV5-1 with TRBJ2-2, with a possible D match to TRBD2 (5 bases). The V end was cut by 4 bases, the J end by 0 bases, with 7 bases between. CDR3 length equals 14 residues. The germline V gene encodes CDR1 SGHRS and CDR2 YFSETQ. In DNA, the CDR3 is TGCGCCAGCAGCCTCGGGACGAACACCGGGGAGCTGTTTTTT. It is translated as CASSLGTNTGELFF.

The chain couples TRBV7-9 to TRBJ2-7, with 11 bases that match TRBD2. CDR3 length: 15 amino acids. V gave up 6 bases and J gave up 6 bases; unmatched junction bases: 10. Germline-derived CDR1 and CDR2 are SEHNR and FQNEAQ (reference sequence). Here the CDR3 DNA reads TGTGCCAGCAGGCCCACTAGCGGGAGAGGTGGCGAGCAGTACTTC. This translates into CASRPTSGRGGEQYF.

The rearrangement uses TRBV6-5 and TRBJ2-1; 7 nucleotides align to TRBD2. This CDR3 has 15 residues. Germline V gene sequence: CDR1 MNHEY, CDR2 SVGAGI. With V trimmed by 7 bases and J by 1 base, 7 bases remained unmatched. The chain's CDR3 is CASMKLGGSYNEQFF. CDR3 nucleotide sequence: TGTGCCAGCATGAAATTGGGGGGGTCCTACAATGAGCAGTTCTTC.

The chain joins TRBV7-9 to TRBJ2-1; weak D call: TRBD2 (5 bases). This CDR3 has 15 residues. In germline, CDR1 is SEHNR, CDR2 FQNEAQ (reference sequence). Trimming stripped 4 bases from V and 2 bases from J, with 12 bases between. The chain's CDR3 is CASSSGSSTYNEQFF. CDR3 bases: TGTGCCAGCAGCTCGGGGTCGTCAACCTACAATGAGCAGTTCTTC.

The V call is TRBV4-1, the J call TRBJ2-3; 12 nucleotides line up with TRBD2. The CDR3 has 16 residues. Unmatched junction bases numbered 5, after V lost 3 bases and J lost 4 bases. Per germline, CDR1 MGHRA and CDR2 YSYEKL. The CDR3 loop is CASSQDPSGGADTQYF. CDR3 DNA: TGCGCCAGCAGCCAGGACCCTAGCGGGGGGGCAGATACGCAGTATTTT.

The chain links TRBV19 to TRBJ1-5; a possible D gene is TRBD1 (5 bases). V was trimmed by 7 bases and J by 0 bases, leaving 10 bases between them. The CDR3 is 14 residues long. Germline CDR1 is LNHDA and CDR2 is SQIVND (reference sequence). CDR3 protein: CASNRQYSNQPQHF. In DNA, the CDR3 is TGTGCCAGTAATCGACAGTATAGCAATCAGCCCCAGCATTTT.

The rearrangement joins TRBV19 to TRBJ2-2; TRBD2 matches at 8 bases. The junction had 6 bases not matched to a gene; V was cut back by 11 bases and J by 1 base. Germline V lookup: CDR1 LNHDA, CDR2 SQIVND (reference sequence). CDR3 size: 14 residues. CDR3: CAVLADGNTGELFF. In DNA, the CDR3 is TGTGCCGTACTAGCGGACGGGAACACCGGGGAGCTGTTTTTT.

The V call is TRBV5-1, the J call TRBJ1-3, with a tentative D call TRBD1 (6 bases). The ends were cut back, 8 bases at V and 8 bases at J, with 23 bases in the middle. CDR3 length: 15 residues. Germline V gives CDR1 SGHRS, CDR2 YFSETQ. As DNA, the CDR3 is TGCGCCAGTCAACTCCAGGGGATGCGTCAAGACACCATATATTTT. Translation: CASQLQGMRQDTIYF. The full variable domain, with the rest looked up from reference TRBV5-1 and TRBJ1-3, is KAGVTQTPRYLIKTRGQQVTLSCSPISGHRSVSWYQQTPGQGLQFLFEYFSETQRNKGNFPGRFSGRQFSNSRSEMNVSTLELGDSALYLCASQLQGMRQDTIYFGEGSWLTVV.

The chain joins TRBV5-1 to TRBJ2-5; unclear D gene. V was shortened by 2 bases and J by 5 bases, with 10 bases between the two germline ends. Germline V gives CDR1 SGHRS, CDR2 YFSETQ. The CDR3 is made up of 13 amino acids. Written as DNA, the CDR3 is TGCGCCAGCAGCTTTGAGGATTTGGAGACCCAGTACTTC. Protein sequence: CASSFEDLETQYF.

Of note for this clone: This same CDR3 is encoded by further DNA sequences in the sample. The chain combines TRBV6-1 with TRBJ1-6, with D unresolved. The germline V gene has CDR1 MNHNS and CDR2 SASEGT. Deletions cut 3 bases from V and 13 bases from J, with 7 bases between. The CDR3 length is 11 residues. The CDR3 nucleotides read TGTGCCAGCAGTGATATTCCCCCCCTCCACTTT. Translation gives CASSDIPPLHF.

V is TRBV7-9 and J is TRBJ1-2, with unresolved D. The CDR3 has 16 residues. Germline V gene data show CDR1 as SEHNR and CDR2 as FQNEAQ (reference sequence). V lost 5 bases and J 6 bases, leaving 22 bases between the germline ends. CDR3 sequence reads: CASSTIASIGADGYTF. The CDR3 DNA sequence: TGTGCCAGCAGCACTATAGCCTCCATCGGAGCGGATGGCTACACCTTC.

The chain has TRBV21-1 and TRBJ2-7; TRBD1 is the table's D call and was not checked against the DNA. TRBV21-1 is assigned pseudogene status. There are 15 residues in the CDR3. In DNA form, the CDR3 reads TGTGCCAGCAGCAAAGGCCACCAGTCCGCCTACGAGCAGTACTTC. This sequence encodes CASSKGHQSAYEQYF.

The chain joins TRBV7-2 to TRBJ2-5; D possibly corresponds to TRBD2 (5 bases). The CDR3 contains 14 residues. Trimming took off 0 bases at V and 2 bases at J, with 7 bases between the two ends. Looked up from germline, CDR1 is SGHTA and CDR2 is FQGNSA. The CDR3 is CASSLAGLQETQYF. Here the CDR3 DNA reads TGTGCCAGCAGCTTAGCTGGACTGCAAGAGACCCAGTACTTC.

The chain joins TRBV6-1 to TRBJ2-1, with 8 bases that match TRBD2. With 8 bases clipped from V and 0 bases from J, the junction kept 3 bases outside the gene matches. The CDR3 runs 14 residues. The germline CDR1 and CDR2 sequences are MNHNS and SASEGT. The CDR3 region is CASVSGNSYNEQFF. The CDR3 DNA reads as TGTGCCAGCGTTAGCGGGAACTCCTACAATGAGCAGTTCTTC.

V gene TRBV6-1 combines with J gene TRBJ2-7; the match to TRBD2 covers 8 bases. Germline V gene lookup returns CDR1 MNHNS and CDR2 SASEGT. This CDR3 has 13 amino acids. Germline trimming cut 11 bases from V and 4 bases from J; bases unmatched to any gene: 10. CDR3 DNA sequence: TGTGCCTCCTCGCGGGGGGCGCGATACGAGCAGTACTTC. Encoded protein: CASSRGARYEQYF.

The chain links TRBV28 to TRBJ2-1; a possible D gene is TRBD2 (5 bases). This CDR3 is 15 amino acids long. V was shortened by 5 bases and J by 7 bases, with 18 bases between the two germline ends. Germline V CDR1 and CDR2: MDHEN, SYDVKM. CDR3 coding DNA: TGTGCCAGCAGTCCTATGACCGGGATCTTAAATGAGCAGTTCTTC. Its translation is CASSPMTGILNEQFF.

This clone has just a few counts. The chain couples TRBV19 to TRBJ1-2, with 7 bases matching TRBD1. CDR1 and CDR2 from the germline V gene are LNHDA and SQIVND (reference sequence). V dropped 5 bases and J dropped 4; count of bases not matched to a gene: 4. The CDR3 contains 13 residues. CDR3 sequence: CASSVGTVYGYTF. The CDR3 region has the DNA TGTGCCAGTAGTGTCGGGACAGTCTATGGCTACACCTTC.

On this clone: This sample includes further DNA sequences coding for the same CDR3. This chain joins TRBV7-9 and TRBJ2-5; TRBD1 agrees at 8 bases. The CDR3 spans 15 residues. The trim removed 5 bases at V and 2 bases at J, leaving 7 bases unmatched. Germline lookup yields CDR1 SEHNR and CDR2 FQNEAQ (reference sequence). Here the CDR3 DNA reads TGTGCCAGCAGCCTATATGGGACAGGTCAAGAGACCCAGTACTTC. This gives the protein CASSLYGTGQETQYF.

CDR3 sequence reads: CASSLVGQNNYGYTF. The CDR3 DNA reads TGTGCCAGCAGTTTAGTAGGACAGAATAACTATGGCTACACCTTC. The rearrangement links TRBV28 to TRBJ1-2; D possibly corresponds to TRBD1 (6 bases). The V end was cut by 2 bases, the J end by 1 base, with 11 bases between. The germline CDR1 and CDR2 sequences are MDHEN and SYDVKM. The CDR3 has 15 residues.

The chain is built from TRBV30 and TRBJ1-2; 7 nucleotides match TRBD1. Germline values: CDR1 GTSNPN, CDR2 SVGIG (reference sequence). Trimming at V came to 5 bases and at J to 4 bases, leaving 1 base not matched to a gene. CDR3 length: 11 amino acids. CDR3 DNA: TGTGCCTGGGGGACAGCCTATGGCTACACCTTC. Its protein product is CAWGTAYGYTF.